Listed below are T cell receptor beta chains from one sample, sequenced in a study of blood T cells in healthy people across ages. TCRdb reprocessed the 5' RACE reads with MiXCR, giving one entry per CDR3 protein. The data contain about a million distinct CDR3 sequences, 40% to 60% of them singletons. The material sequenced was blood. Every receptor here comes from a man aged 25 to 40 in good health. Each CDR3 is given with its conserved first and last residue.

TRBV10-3	CAISELKGTNTEAFF
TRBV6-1	CASRETSGGAADTQYF
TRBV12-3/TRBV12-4	CASSAYRGSTYNEQFF
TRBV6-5	CASTKPGAGHPNEQFF
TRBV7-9	CASSLISFGTGMIQETQYF
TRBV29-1	CSVEGSGRGFGKQYF
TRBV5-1	CASSLSGGPNTGELFF
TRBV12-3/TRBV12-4	CASSPWPGPKNWPSMETQYF
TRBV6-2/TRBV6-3	CASSFLAGAASYEQYF
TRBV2	CASSEAGAGTDTQYF